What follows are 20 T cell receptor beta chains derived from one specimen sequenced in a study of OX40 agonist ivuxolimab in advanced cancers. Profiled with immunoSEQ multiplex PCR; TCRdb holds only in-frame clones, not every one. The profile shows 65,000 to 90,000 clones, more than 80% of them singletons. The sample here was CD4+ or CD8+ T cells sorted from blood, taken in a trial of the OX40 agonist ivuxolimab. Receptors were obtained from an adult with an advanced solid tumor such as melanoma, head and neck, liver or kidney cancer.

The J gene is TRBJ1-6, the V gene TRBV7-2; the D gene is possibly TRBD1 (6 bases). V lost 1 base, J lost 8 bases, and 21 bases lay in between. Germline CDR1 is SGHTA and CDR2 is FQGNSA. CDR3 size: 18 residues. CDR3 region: CASSLVVLEIHRDSPLHF. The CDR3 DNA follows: TGTGCCAGCAGCTTAGTAGTTCTGGAGATACACAGGGATTCACCCCTCCACTTT.

CDR3 nucleotides: TGTGCCAGCAGCGAGGGGAGCGCGGACTCCTACGAGCAGTACTTC. Encoded protein: CASSEGSADSYEQYF. The chain combines TRBV9 with TRBJ2-7; either TRBD1 or TRBD2 may supply D (5 bases each). The CDR3 has 15 amino acids. V was clipped by 3 bases and J by 0 bases, with 13 bases between them. Germline V CDR1 and CDR2: SGDLS, YYNGEE.

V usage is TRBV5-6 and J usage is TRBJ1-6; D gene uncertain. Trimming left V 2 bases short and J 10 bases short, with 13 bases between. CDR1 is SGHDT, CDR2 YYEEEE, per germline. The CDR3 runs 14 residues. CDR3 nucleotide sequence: TGTGCCAGCAGCTTCGGGTCGGCGGGGTCACCCCTCCACTTT. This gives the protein CASSFGSAGSPLHF.

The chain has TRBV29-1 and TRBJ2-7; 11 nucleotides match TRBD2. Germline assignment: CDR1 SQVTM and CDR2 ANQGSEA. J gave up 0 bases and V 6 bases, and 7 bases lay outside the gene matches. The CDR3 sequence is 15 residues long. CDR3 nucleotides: TGCAGCGTGCTGGGACTAGCGGATTCCTCCTACGAGCAGTACTTC. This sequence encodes CSVLGLADSSYEQYF.

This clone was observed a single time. In nucleotides, the CDR3 is TGTGCCAGTAGTATACCCACTGAGCAGGGGCCAGGGACGCAGTATTTT. Translated: CASSIPTEQGPGTQYF. The gene calls are TRBV19 and TRBJ2-3; possibly TRBD1 for D (6 bases). CDR1 LNHDA and CDR2 SQIVND come from the germline V gene (reference sequence). The CDR3 runs to 16 residues. Deletions cut 2 bases from V and 9 bases from J, with 21 bases between.

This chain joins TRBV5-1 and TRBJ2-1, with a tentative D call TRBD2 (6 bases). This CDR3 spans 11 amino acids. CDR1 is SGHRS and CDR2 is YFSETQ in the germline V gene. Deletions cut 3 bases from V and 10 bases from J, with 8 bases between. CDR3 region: CASSWSGEQFF. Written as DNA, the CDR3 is TGCGCCAGCAGCTGGAGCGGGGAGCAGTTCTTC.

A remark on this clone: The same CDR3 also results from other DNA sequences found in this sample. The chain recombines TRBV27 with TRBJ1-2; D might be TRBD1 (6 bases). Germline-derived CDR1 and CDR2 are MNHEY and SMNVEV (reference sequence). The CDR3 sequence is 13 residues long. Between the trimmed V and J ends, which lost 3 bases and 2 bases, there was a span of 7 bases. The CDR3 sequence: CASSFQGNYGYTF. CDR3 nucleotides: TGTGCCAGCAGTTTCCAGGGGAACTATGGCTACACCTTC.

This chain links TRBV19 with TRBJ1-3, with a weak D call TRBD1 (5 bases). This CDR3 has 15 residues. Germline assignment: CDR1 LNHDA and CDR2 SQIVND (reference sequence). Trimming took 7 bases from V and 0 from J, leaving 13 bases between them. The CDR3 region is CASIVTDTSGNTIYF. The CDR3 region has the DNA TGTGCCAGTATCGTGACGGACACCTCTGGAAACACCATATATTTT. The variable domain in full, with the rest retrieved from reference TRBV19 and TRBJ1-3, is DGGITQSPKYLFRKEGQNVTLSCEQNLNHDAMYWYRQDPGQGLRLIYYSQIVNDFQKGDIAEGYSVSREKKESFPLTVTSAQKNPTAFYLCASIVTDTSGNTIYFGEGSWLTVV.

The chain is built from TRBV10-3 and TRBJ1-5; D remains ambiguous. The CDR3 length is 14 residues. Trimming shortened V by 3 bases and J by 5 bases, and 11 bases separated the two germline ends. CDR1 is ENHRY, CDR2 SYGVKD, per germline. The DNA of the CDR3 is TGTGCCATCAGTGACCCAGAGAGGGATCAGCCCCAGCATTTT. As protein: CAISDPERDQPQHF.

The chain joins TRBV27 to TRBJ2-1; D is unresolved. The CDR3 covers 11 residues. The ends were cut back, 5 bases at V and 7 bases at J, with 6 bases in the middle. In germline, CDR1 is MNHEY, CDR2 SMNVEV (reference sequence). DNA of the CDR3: TGTGCCAGCAGTGACTGGAATGAGCAGTTCTTC. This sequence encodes CASSDWNEQFF.

CDR3 sequence: CASSIAGGSGNTIYF. CDR3 DNA: TGCGCCAGCAGCATCGCTGGGGGGTCTGGAAACACCATATATTTT. The chain carries TRBV10-2 and TRBJ1-3; D perhaps matches TRBD1 (5 bases). The CDR3 contains 15 residues. V dropped 6 bases and J dropped 1 base, with 13 bases sitting between them. Germline values: CDR1 WSHSY, CDR2 SAAADI.

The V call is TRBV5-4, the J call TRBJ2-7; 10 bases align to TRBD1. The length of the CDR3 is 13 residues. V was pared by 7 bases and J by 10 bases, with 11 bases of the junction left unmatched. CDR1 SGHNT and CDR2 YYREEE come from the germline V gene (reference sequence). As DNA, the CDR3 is TGTGCCAGCGGACCGGGACAGGGGTTTAATCAGTACTTC. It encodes CASGPGQGFNQYF.

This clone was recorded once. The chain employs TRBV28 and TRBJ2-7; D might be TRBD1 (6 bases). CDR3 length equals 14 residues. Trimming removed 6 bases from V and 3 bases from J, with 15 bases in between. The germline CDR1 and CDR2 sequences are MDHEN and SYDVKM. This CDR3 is CASRTLGALYEQYF. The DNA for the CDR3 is TGTGCCAGCAGGACGTTGGGGGCCCTCTACGAGCAGTACTTC.

This chain's CDR3 is CATSRDRSKSYNEQFF. The CDR3 DNA reads TGTGCCACCAGCAGAGATAGGAGTAAGTCCTACAATGAGCAGTTCTTC. The rearrangement joins TRBV15 to TRBJ2-1; D uncertain. The CDR3 is 16 amino acids. CDR1 LNHNV and CDR2 YYDKDF come from the germline V gene (reference sequence). V lost 0 bases and J 1 base, leaving 10 bases between the germline ends.

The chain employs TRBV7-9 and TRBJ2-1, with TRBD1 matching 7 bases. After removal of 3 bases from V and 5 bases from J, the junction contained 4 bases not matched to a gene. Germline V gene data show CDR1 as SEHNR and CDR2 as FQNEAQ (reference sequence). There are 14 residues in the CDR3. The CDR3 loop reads CASSLPGGNNEQFF. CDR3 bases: TGTGCCAGCAGCTTGCCAGGGGGAAACAATGAGCAGTTCTTC.

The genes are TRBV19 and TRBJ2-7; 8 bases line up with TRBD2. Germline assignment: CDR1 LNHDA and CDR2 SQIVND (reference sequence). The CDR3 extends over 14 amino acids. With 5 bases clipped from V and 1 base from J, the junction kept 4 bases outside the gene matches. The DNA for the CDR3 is TGTGCCAGTAGTCCGACTAGCGTGTCCTACGAGCAGTACTTC. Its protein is CASSPTSVSYEQYF.

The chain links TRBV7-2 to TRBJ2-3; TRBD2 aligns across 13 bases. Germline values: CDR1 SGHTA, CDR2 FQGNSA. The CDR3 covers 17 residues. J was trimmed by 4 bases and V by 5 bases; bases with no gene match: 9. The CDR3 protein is CASSPWTSGGLADTQYF. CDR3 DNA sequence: TGTGCCAGCAGCCCCTGGACTAGCGGGGGACTTGCAGATACGCAGTATTTT.

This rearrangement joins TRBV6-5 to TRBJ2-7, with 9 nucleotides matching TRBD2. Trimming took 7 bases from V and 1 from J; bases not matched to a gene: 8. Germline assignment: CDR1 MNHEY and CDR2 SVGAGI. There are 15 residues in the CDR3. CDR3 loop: CASTVAGGGSYEQYF. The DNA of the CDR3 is TGTGCCAGCACTGTCGCGGGAGGGGGGTCCTACGAGCAGTACTTC.

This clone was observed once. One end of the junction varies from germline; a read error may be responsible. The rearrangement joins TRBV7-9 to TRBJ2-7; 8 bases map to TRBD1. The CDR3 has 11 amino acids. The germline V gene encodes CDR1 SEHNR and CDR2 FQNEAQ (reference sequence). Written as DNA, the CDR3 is TGTGCCAGCAGCTTAGGCCTAGACAGGGGTTTC. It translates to CASSLGLDRGF. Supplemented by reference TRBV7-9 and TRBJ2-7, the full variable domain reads DTGVSQNPRHKITKRGQNVTFRCDPISEHNRLYWYRQTLGQGPEFLTYFQNEAQLEKSRLLSDRFSAERPKGSFSTLEIQRTEQGDSAMYLCASSLGLDRGFGPGTRLTVT.

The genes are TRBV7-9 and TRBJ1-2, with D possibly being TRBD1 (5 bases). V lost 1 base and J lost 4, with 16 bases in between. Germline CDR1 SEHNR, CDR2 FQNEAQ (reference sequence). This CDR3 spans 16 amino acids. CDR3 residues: CASSLVGAEGTYGYTF. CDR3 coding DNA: TGTGCCAGCAGCTTAGTAGGGGCGGAGGGCACCTATGGCTACACCTTC.